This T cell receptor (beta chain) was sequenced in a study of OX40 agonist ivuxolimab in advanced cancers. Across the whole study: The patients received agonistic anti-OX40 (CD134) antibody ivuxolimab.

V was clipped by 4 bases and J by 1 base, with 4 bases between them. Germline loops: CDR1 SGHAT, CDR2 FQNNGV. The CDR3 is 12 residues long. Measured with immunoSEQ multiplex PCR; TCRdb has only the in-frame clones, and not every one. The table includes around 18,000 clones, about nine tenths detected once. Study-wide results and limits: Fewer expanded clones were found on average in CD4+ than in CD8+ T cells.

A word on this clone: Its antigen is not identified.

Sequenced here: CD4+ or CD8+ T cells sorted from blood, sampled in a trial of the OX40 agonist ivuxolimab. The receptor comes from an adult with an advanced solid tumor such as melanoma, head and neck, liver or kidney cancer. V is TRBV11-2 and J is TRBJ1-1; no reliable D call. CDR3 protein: CASSSTNTEAFF. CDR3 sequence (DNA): TGTGCCAGCAGCTCAACGAACACTGAAGCTTTCTTT. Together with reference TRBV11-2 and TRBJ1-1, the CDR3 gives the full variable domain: EAGVAQSPRYKIIEKRQSVAFWCNPISGHATLYWYQQILGQGPKLLIQFQNNGVVDDSQLPKDRFSAERLKGVDSTLKIQPAKLEDSAVYLCASSSTNTEAFFGQGTRLTVV.